This T cell receptor (beta chain) was captured in a study of cytomegalovirus exposure and HLA in healthy donors. About the research overall: The early release's HLA-typed donors yielded 78 million or so unique TCRs.

Regarding the study as a whole: According to an earlier analysis, most TCR beta V segments yielded productive rearrangements about 87% or about 30% of the time. At a 0.05 false discovery rate, a later analysis found some 17,000 TCR beta sequences to be associated with HLA alleles. In vitro checks showed that three CMV-associated chains really do target CMV antigens.

Deletions cut 8 bases from V and 4 bases from J, with 11 bases between. This CDR3 region has 12 residues. Germline CDR1 reads MNHEY; CDR2 reads SVGAGI. Primers included in the PCR were 60 Vbeta and 13 Jbeta primers. Method: immunoSEQ multiplex PCR; TCRdb's copy keeps in-frame clones and lacks some. The data hold under 150,000 clones, with roughly 79% observed a single time. As to this clone: As yet, its antigen is unknown.

The genes are TRBV6-5 and TRBJ1-1, with D possibly being TRBD1 (5 bases). The specimen was PBMCs. This TCR derives from a woman aged 18-29 years in good health and CMV-seronegative. CDR3 protein: CASGLGGTEAFF. CDR3 DNA: TGTGCCAGCGGTCTGGGGGGCACTGAAGCTTTCTTT.